This TCR beta chain comes out of a study of shared clonotypes between healthy human individuals. Overall study findings and caveats: Blood was the only sampled material, and tissue repertoires likely differ.

Per the germline V gene, CDR1 is MNHEY and CDR2 is SVGAGI. The CDR3 runs 16 residues. V was shortened by 4 bases and J by 5 bases, with 20 bases between the two germline ends. About this clone: Its antigen remains unknown.

Deep was the level at which the assay was run. PBMC DNA, left unsorted, was sequenced on ten immunoSEQ deep assay plates. The table came from immunoSEQ multiplex PCR; TCRdb's copy has only in-frame clones and leaves some out. This sample has about 490,000 clones, with about 82% found just once. The TCR originated in a woman aged 40 to 50 in good health. Some clones in this sample may be carry-over from other donors' samples. The rearrangement joins TRBV6-5 to TRBJ2-5, with D uncertain. Sequencing was carried out using PBMCs. The CDR3 sequence is CASSSSSLGFFETQYF. The CDR3 DNA sequence: TGTGCCAGCAGTTCCAGTTCCTTGGGGTTTTTCGAGACCCAGTACTTC.